This entry lists 32 T cell receptor beta chains sequenced from one sample in a study of blood T cell repertoires in COVID-19. Produced via immunoSEQ multiplex PCR; TCRdb's table is partial and in-frame only. The table has approximately 82,000 clones, around 82% seen once. The material sequenced was peripheral blood. Source of these receptors: a woman aged 55-70 years with acute or convalescent COVID-19.

The V gene is TRBV6-5, the J gene TRBJ1-4; possible D gene TRBD1, 6 bases. CDR1 MNHEY and CDR2 SVGAGI come from the germline V gene. The CDR3 extends over 16 amino acids. Trimming shortened V by 2 bases and J by 4 bases, and 14 bases separated the two germline ends. CDR3 loop: CASSYVRGQGNEKLFF. The CDR3 DNA sequence: TGTGCCAGCAGTTACGTGCGGGGGCAGGGTAATGAAAAACTGTTTTTT.

The rearrangement uses TRBV27 and TRBJ1-3, with D possibly TRBD1 on 5 matching bases. Germline V gene sequence: CDR1 MNHEY, CDR2 SMNVEV (reference sequence). V was pared by 5 bases and J by 0 bases, with 14 bases between. The CDR3 is made up of 16 amino acids. CDR3: CASSQSGLISGNTIYF. The CDR3 DNA sequence: TGTGCCAGCAGTCAATCGGGACTGATCTCTGGAAACACCATATATTTT.

The chain combines TRBV2 with TRBJ1-4, with 7 nucleotides matching TRBD1. CDR3 length: 13 amino acids. In germline, CDR1 is SNHLY, CDR2 FYNNEI. V shed 7 bases, J shed 5 bases, and the junction held 4 bases outside the gene matches. DNA for the CDR3: TGTGCCAGCATGGACAGGCGGAATGAAAAACTGTTTTTT. The encoded protein is CASMDRRNEKLFF.

This rearrangement joins TRBV30 to TRBJ1-2, with 7 nucleotides matching TRBD1. Germline V gene lookup returns CDR1 GTSNPN and CDR2 SVGIG (reference sequence). V dropped 2 bases and J dropped 5; count of bases not matched to a gene: 5. The CDR3 contains 13 residues. The CDR3 sequence: CAWSTGALYGYTF. The DNA for the CDR3 is TGTGCCTGGAGTACAGGGGCCCTGTATGGCTACACCTTC.

This chain joins TRBV6-6 and TRBJ1-3; 7 bases map to TRBD1. V shed 5 bases and J 4 bases; nucleotides not matched to a gene: 8. This CDR3 spans 15 amino acids. Germline CDR1 MNHNY, CDR2 SVGAGI (reference sequence). The CDR3 DNA reads as TGTGCCAGCAGTGCAACAGGGGCGGGGGGAAACACCATATATTTT. Protein product: CASSATGAGGNTIYF.

The rearrangement uses TRBV29-1 and TRBJ2-7; TRBD1 might be the D (5 bases). CDR1 SQVTM and CDR2 ANQGSEA come from the germline V gene. Trimming took 5 bases from V and 2 from J, leaving 10 bases between them. The CDR3 extends over 12 amino acids. The CDR3 is CSVSDSAYEQYF. Written as DNA, the CDR3 is TGCAGCGTTTCCGACAGCGCCTACGAGCAGTACTTC.

The rearrangement uses TRBV4-2 and TRBJ1-4; 7 nucleotides match TRBD1. The ends lost 2 bases at V and 7 bases at J; junction bases unmatched: 13. The germline CDR1 and CDR2 sequences are LGHNA and YNFKEQ. CDR3 length: 17 residues. The CDR3 DNA is TGTGCCAGCAGCCAACCTTTGACTAGGACAGGCCGTGAAAAACTGTTTTTT. It encodes CASSQPLTRTGREKLFF.

The V call is TRBV4-2, the J call TRBJ2-3; 9 bases are a match to TRBD2. This CDR3 is built from 18 residues. Germline V gene sequence: CDR1 LGHNA, CDR2 YNFKEQ. Trimming cost V 1 base and J 5 bases; bases outside gene matches: 13. The CDR3 sequence is CASSQVAWGGGAVDTQYF. CDR3 DNA sequence: TGTGCCAGCAGCCAAGTCGCATGGGGCGGGGGGGCGGTAGATACGCAGTATTTT.

The V and J genes are TRBV19 and TRBJ2-1, with 9 positions matching TRBD2. This CDR3 is 14 amino acids long. After removal of 3 bases from V and 10 bases from J, the junction contained 7 bases not matched to a gene. CDR1 LNHDA and CDR2 SQIVND come from the germline V gene (reference sequence). CDR3 in amino acids: CASSMLAGEPEQFF. For the CDR3, the DNA is TGTGCCAGTAGTATGTTAGCGGGGGAACCAGAGCAGTTCTTC.

The J gene is TRBJ2-3, the V gene TRBV2, with 11 bases aligning to TRBD2. This CDR3 comprises 16 residues. CDR1 and CDR2 (germline): SNHLY, FYNNEI. V gave up 7 bases and J gave up 2 bases; unmatched junction bases: 8. This chain's CDR3 is CASNPGTSGTTDTQYF. The CDR3 bases are TGTGCCAGCAATCCCGGGACTAGCGGAACCACAGATACGCAGTATTTT.

CDR3 protein: CATSDSRQREAFF. For the CDR3, the DNA is TGTGCCACCAGTGATTCCAGACAGCGCGAAGCTTTCTTT. The V call is TRBV24-1, the J call TRBJ1-1; possible D gene TRBD1, 5 bases. Germline lookup yields CDR1 KGHDR and CDR2 SFDVKD. The length of the CDR3 is 13 residues. V lost 2 bases, J lost 8 bases, and 11 bases lay in between.

The chain employs TRBV6-5 and TRBJ1-5, with 8 bases fitting TRBD1. Germline trimming cut 9 bases from V and 9 bases from J; bases unmatched to any gene: 16. The CDR3 length is 15 residues. CDR1 is MNHEY and CDR2 is SVGAGI in the germline V gene. The CDR3 sequence: CASSMRGTGPRPQHF. The CDR3 nucleotides read TGTGCCAGTTCGATGCGGGGGACAGGCCCCCGGCCCCAGCATTTT.

This clone showed up just a few times. This chain joins TRBV11-3 and TRBJ2-1; the D gene is possibly TRBD2 (6 bases). Germline values: CDR1 SGHNT, CDR2 YENEEA. V lost 1 base to trimming and J lost 3 bases, with 13 bases between them. CDR3 size: 16 residues. The CDR3 DNA reads TGTGCCAGCAGCTTAGCCTCGGGACTGTACTACAATGAGCAGTTCTTC. Amino acids: CASSLASGLYYNEQFF.

The rearrangement links TRBV24-1 to TRBJ2-2; the match to TRBD1 covers 7 bases. The CDR3 length is 16 residues. The V segment lost 3 bases and the J segment 0 bases; nucleotides outside the gene matches: 3. The germline V gene encodes CDR1 KGHDR and CDR2 SFDVKD. DNA of the CDR3: TGTGCCACCAGTGATCCCGGGACAGCGAACACCGGGGAGCTGTTTTTT. Its translation: CATSDPGTANTGELFF.

This chain links TRBV10-3 with TRBJ2-3; TRBD2 matches 8 bases. The trim removed 4 bases at V and 4 bases at J, leaving 10 bases unmatched. CDR3 length: 16 residues. From germline, CDR1 is ENHRY and CDR2 SYGVKD. As DNA, the CDR3 is TGTGCCATCAGTGGCCCGGGACTAGTTCGTTCAGATACGCAGTATTTT. Translated: CAISGPGLVRSDTQYF.

The chain joins TRBV5-1 to TRBJ2-2, with TRBD2 as a possible D gene (6 bases). Per the germline V gene, CDR1 is SGHRS and CDR2 is YFSETQ. The CDR3 totals 15 residues. With 5 bases removed from V and 6 bases from J, the gap between germline ends came to 17 bases. CDR3 nucleotide sequence: TGCGCCAGCAGTCATCGGGAGCCGGGGGCCGGGGAGCTGTTTTTT. Translating it yields CASSHREPGAGELFF.

This clone was observed a few times. CDR3 bases: TGTGCCAGCAGTGGGTCAGGGGGCGAAAGGAGCTACACCTTC. Its translation is CASSGSGGERSYTF. This chain links TRBV2 with TRBJ1-2, with TRBD1 matching over 8 bases. Looked up from germline, CDR1 is SNHLY and CDR2 is FYNNEI. V shed 4 bases and J 9 bases; nucleotides not matched to a gene: 10. This CDR3 is built from 14 residues.

This clone has more than one count but fewer than ten. The chain employs TRBV7-9 and TRBJ2-1; 12 bases map to TRBD2. V shed 5 bases, J shed 9 bases, and the junction held 5 bases outside the gene matches. This CDR3 has 14 amino acids. Germline-derived CDR1 and CDR2 are SEHNR and FQNEAQ (reference sequence). CDR3: CASSGLAGLGEQFF. In DNA form, the CDR3 reads TGTGCCAGCAGCGGACTAGCGGGGTTGGGTGAGCAGTTCTTC.

The chain combines TRBV12-3 or TRBV12-4 with TRBJ1-1; TRBD1 matches 9 bases. The CDR3 spans 12 residues. J lost 10 bases, V lost 6 bases, and 6 bases had no gene match. This CDR3 is CASSRDRVLAFF. CDR3 sequence (DNA): TGTGCCAGCAGCCGGGACAGGGTTCTAGCTTTCTTT.

The sample holds one count of this clone. J is TRBJ1-1 and V is TRBV29-1, with D tentatively TRBD1 (5 bases). The CDR3 has 16 amino acids. Germline lookup yields CDR1 SQVTM and CDR2 ANQGSEA. V lost 5 bases, J lost 1 base, and 20 bases lay in between. For the CDR3, the DNA is TGCAGCGTTACCCCCAATGGGAGGGGAGGGAACACTGAAGCTTTCTTT. Translation: CSVTPNGRGGNTEAFF.

The chain has TRBV9 and TRBJ1-1; 9 nucleotides match TRBD1. The V and J ends lost 0 bases and 4 bases, in that order; junction bases with no gene match: 10. The CDR3 is 17 amino acids. CDR1 and CDR2 from the germline V gene are SGDLS and YYNGEE. The CDR3 sequence: CASSVAGTGMGSTEAFF. Written as DNA, the CDR3 is TGTGCCAGCAGCGTAGCTGGGACAGGGATGGGCAGCACTGAAGCTTTCTTT.

This clone is a singleton in its sample. The chain uses TRBV5-1 and TRBJ2-5, with 7 positions matching TRBD1. Trimming took 3 bases from V and 2 from J; bases not matched to a gene: 1. The CDR3 is 13 amino acids. The V gene's germline CDR1 is SGHRS and CDR2 YFSETQ. CDR3 DNA: TGCGCCAGCAGCTCGGGACAGCAAGAGACCCAGTACTTC. Translating gives CASSSGQQETQYF.

The chain employs TRBV5-1 and TRBJ1-1; TRBD1 might be the D (5 bases). Trimming left V 3 bases short and J 8 bases short, with 17 bases between. Germline assignment: CDR1 SGHRS and CDR2 YFSETQ. The CDR3 sequence is 14 residues long. The chain's CDR3 is CASSSNLGASEAFF. As DNA, the CDR3 is TGCGCCAGCAGCTCCAATCTAGGGGCCTCCGAAGCTTTCTTT.

The CDR3 loop reads CASSPWSGTEAFF. The CDR3 nucleotides read TGTGCCAGCAGCCCTTGGTCCGGTACTGAAGCTTTCTTT. This chain joins TRBV5-4 and TRBJ1-1; D unclear. Germline V gene sequence: CDR1 SGHNT, CDR2 YYREEE (reference sequence). Trimming pared 4 bases from V and 5 bases from J, leaving 12 bases between. This CDR3 comprises 13 residues.

This CDR3 reads CASSQNYEQYF. CDR3 nucleotide sequence: TGTGCCAGCAGTCAAAACTACGAGCAGTACTTC. The chain links TRBV28 to TRBJ2-7; D unresolved. Trimming shortened V by 5 bases and J by 3 bases, and 5 bases separated the two germline ends. Looked up from germline, CDR1 is MDHEN and CDR2 is SYDVKM. The CDR3 is 11 residues long.

The V call is TRBV27, the J call TRBJ1-2, with D maybe TRBD1 (6 bases). Germline V gives CDR1 MNHEY, CDR2 SMNVEV (reference sequence). V gave up 6 bases and J gave up 4 bases, with 24 bases separating them. This CDR3 has 17 amino acids. The CDR3 sequence: CASRSTPRGRVAYGYTF. CDR3 nucleotides: TGTGCCAGCAGATCCACACCCAGGGGAAGGGTGGCCTATGGCTACACCTTC.

The chain has TRBV5-4 and TRBJ2-6; D is ambiguous. V was clipped by 0 bases and J by 2 bases, with 6 bases between them. This CDR3 contains 15 residues. Looked up from germline, CDR1 is SGHNT and CDR2 is YYREEE (reference sequence). Written as DNA, the CDR3 is TGTGCCAGCAGCTTGGGAACTCCTGGGGCCAACGTCCTGACTTTC. It translates to CASSLGTPGANVLTF. Variable domain in full (rest from reference TRBV5-4 and TRBJ2-6): ETGVTQSPTHLIKTRGQQVTLRCSSQSGHNTVSWYQQALGQGPQFIFQYYREEENGRGNFPPRFSGLQFPNYSSELNVNALELDDSALYLCASSLGTPGANVLTFGAGSRLTVL.

The chain carries TRBV5-1 and TRBJ2-7, with 8 positions matching TRBD1. Germline V gene data show CDR1 as SGHRS and CDR2 as YFSETQ. Germline trimming cut 7 bases from V and 1 base from J; bases unmatched to any gene: 1. The CDR3 loop spans 12 amino acids. The CDR3 here is CASRDRSYEQYF. CDR3 DNA sequence: TGCGCCAGCCGGGACAGGTCCTACGAGCAGTACTTC.

This clone was recorded only once. The chain combines TRBV9 with TRBJ1-2; TRBD1 matches 8 bases. V trimming: 0 bases; J trimming: 5 bases; junction bases outside the gene matches: 3. This CDR3 is 14 amino acids long. Germline CDR1 is SGDLS and CDR2 is YYNGEE. The CDR3 protein is CASSVGYRGYGYTF. The CDR3 DNA reads as TGTGCCAGCAGCGTAGGGTACAGGGGGTATGGCTACACCTTC. The whole variable domain, remainder taken from reference TRBV9 and TRBJ1-2, is DSGVTQTPKHLITATGQRVTLRCSPRSGDLSVYWYQQSLDQGLQFLIQYYNGEERAKGNILERFSAQQFPDLHSELNLSSLELGDSALYFCASSVGYRGYGYTFGSGTRLTVV.

This chain links TRBV29-1 with TRBJ1-2; perhaps TRBD1 as D (5 bases). This CDR3 has 14 residues. Germline CDR1 and CDR2: SQVTM and ANQGSEA. Trimming took off 0 bases at V and 7 bases at J, with 15 bases between the two ends. Written as DNA, the CDR3 is TGCAGCGTTGAAGATCGCCGTGAAAGGGGTGGCTACACCTTC. Its translation is CSVEDRRERGGYTF. Variable domain in full (rest from reference TRBV29-1 and TRBJ1-2): SAVISQKPSRDICQRGTSLTIQCQVDSQVTMMFWYRQQPGQSLTLIATANQGSEATYESGFVIDKFPISRPNLTFSTLTVSNMSPEDSSIYLCSVEDRRERGGYTFGSGTRLTVV.

The J gene is TRBJ2-5, the V gene TRBV18, with 10 bases identical to TRBD2. Germline assignment: CDR1 KGHSH and CDR2 LQKENI. With V trimmed by 6 bases and J by 3 bases, 10 bases remained unmatched. The CDR3 is 16 amino acids. For the CDR3, the DNA is TGTGCCAGCTCCCCGAAAGCCGGACTAGCGGAAGAGACCCAGTACTTC. Protein: CASSPKAGLAEETQYF. The variable domain in full, completed from reference TRBV18 and TRBJ2-5, reads NAGVMQNPRHLVRRRGQEARLRCSPMKGHSHVYWYRQLPEEGLKFMVYLQKENIIDESGMPKERFSAEFPKEGPSILRIQQVVRGDSAAYFCASSPKAGLAEETQYFGPGTRLLVL.

The CDR3 DNA sequence: TGTGCCAGCGGTCCTAGCGGGGGGGAGTGGCATACGCAGTATTTT. Its protein is CASGPSGGEWHTQYF. The V and J genes are TRBV2 and TRBJ2-3, with 12 positions matching TRBD2. CDR1 and CDR2 (germline): SNHLY, FYNNEI. The CDR3 extends over 15 amino acids. V was clipped by 8 bases and J by 7 bases; unmatched bases: 10.